This is a list of T cell receptor beta chains from one sample in a study of spatial heterogeneity in lung cancer. TCRdb re-called the 5' RACE reads through MiXCR, storing one row per CDR3 protein. The data hold approximately 50,000 distinct CDR3 sequences, with less than 9% observed a single time. Material: PBMCs, obtained at follow-up. The source is a female donor with early-stage non-small cell lung cancer. Both conserved end residues are part of each CDR3. A D gene is named only where the DNA matches it firmly. The size field is filled for only some rows; it gives once, few, many or a size class.

>.|many|TRBJ2-3|TRBV6-2/TRBV6-3
CASSYWAGTQYF
TGTGCCAGCAGTTACTGGGCGGGTACGCAGTATTTT
>.|many|TRBJ2-3|TRBV15
CATSRDGRTDTQYF
TGTGCCACCAGCAGAGATGGTCGAACAGATACGCAGTATTTT
>.|.|TRBJ1-6|TRBV11-2
CASSSLRGSSPLHF
TGTGCCAGCAGCTCTCTCAGGGGTAGTTCACCCCTCCACTTT
>.|many|TRBJ2-3|TRBV5-4
CASSLGKGDTQYF
TGTGCCAGCAGCTTGGGAAAAGGGGATACGCAGTATTTT
>TRBD2|.|TRBJ2-1|TRBV4-1
CASSQFPAGVSYNEQFF
TGCGCCAGCAGCCAATTTCCAGCGGGGGTGTCCTACAATGAGCAGTTCTTC
>TRBD2|many|TRBJ2-1|TRBV7-8
CASSLGAGDYNEQFF
TGTGCCAGCAGCTTAGGAGCGGGGGACTACAATGAGCAGTTCTTC
>.|.|TRBJ2-1|TRBV5-6
CASSLPLGYNEQFF
TGTGCCAGCAGCTTGCCGCTGGGTTACAATGAGCAGTTCTTC
>.|.|TRBJ1-2|TRBV20-1
CSAPRGTANYGYTF
TGCAGTGCGCCGCGAGGCACCGCTAACTATGGCTACACCTTC
>.|.|TRBJ2-3|TRBV20-1
CSALNPGVSHTQYF
TGCAGTGCGCTAAACCCCGGGGTCAGCCATACGCAGTATTTT
>.|few|TRBJ2-3|TRBV27
CASSSHFSTDTQYF
TGTGCCAGCAGTTCCCATTTTAGCACAGATACGCAGTATTTT
>.|.|TRBJ1-2|TRBV5-1
CASSLGQVVGNYGYTF
TGCGCCAGCAGCTTGGGACAGGTTGTTGGTAACTATGGCTACACCTTC
>.|many|TRBJ1-5|TRBV28
CASRNSNQPQHF
TGTGCCAGCAGAAATAGCAATCAGCCCCAGCATTTT
>TRBD1|.|TRBJ1-5|TRBV9
CASSAGGPRPQHF
TGTGCCAGCAGCGCAGGGGGCCCTAGGCCCCAGCATTTT
>TRBD1|.|TRBJ2-7|TRBV29-1
CSVNGGTGARYEQYF
TGCAGCGTCAACGGGGGGACAGGGGCTAGATACGAGCAGTACTTC
>.|few|TRBJ2-3|TRBV20-1
CSRRSILSTDTQYF
TGCAGCCGACGTAGTATTCTCAGCACAGATACGCAGTATTTT
>.|many|TRBJ1-5|TRBV20-1
CSARDSGRSNQPQHF
TGCAGTGCTAGAGATAGCGGCAGGAGCAATCAGCCCCAGCATTTT
>.|few|TRBJ1-5|TRBV9
CASSVGSTFGYQPQHF
TGTGCCAGCAGCGTAGGGTCAACTTTTGGTTATCAGCCCCAGCATTTT
>.|many|TRBJ1-4|TRBV6-2/TRBV6-3
CASSYSYVDGSANEKLFF
TGTGCCAGCAGTTACTCGTATGTCGACGGGTCAGCTAATGAAAAACTGTTTTTT
>.|many|TRBJ2-5|TRBV5-6
CASILKGTQYF
TGTGCCAGCATTCTCAAGGGGACCCAGTACTTC
>.|many|TRBJ1-4|TRBV7-2
CASSSPGQKLFF
TGTGCCAGCAGCTCCCCAGGACAAAAACTGTTTTTT
>.|.|TRBJ2-7|TRBV28
CASTQGGEQYF
TGTGCCAGCACTCAGGGAGGCGAGCAGTACTTC
>.|.|TRBJ2-5|TRBV9
CASSFQSRGSQETQYF
TGTGCCAGCAGCTTCCAATCGCGGGGATCGCAAGAGACCCAGTACTTC
>TRBD1|many|TRBJ1-1|TRBV6-5
CASRRDRGSNTEAFF
TGTGCCAGCAGGCGGGACAGAGGAAGCAACACTGAAGCTTTCTTT
>TRBD1|.|TRBJ2-7|TRBV27
CASKLWDRGEEQYF
TGTGCCAGCAAACTCTGGGACAGGGGTGAGGAGCAGTACTTC
>.|few|TRBJ1-1|TRBV5-1
CASRQPPANGEAFF
TGCGCCAGCAGACAACCACCAGCCAACGGTGAAGCTTTCTTT
>TRBD1|few|TRBJ2-7|TRBV30
CAWSPGQGWYEQYF
TGTGCCTGGAGTCCGGGACAGGGATGGTACGAGCAGTACTTC
>TRBD1|few|TRBJ2-5|TRBV6-2/TRBV6-3
CASSYSRSAMGRGRETQYF
TGTGCCAGCAGTTACTCCCGCTCCGCGATGGGCAGGGGGCGAGAGACCCAGTACTTC
>.|many|TRBJ2-2|TRBV6-2/TRBV6-3
CASSAHLNTGELFF
TGTGCCAGCAGCGCCCACTTGAACACCGGGGAGCTGTTTTTT
>.|few|TRBJ2-7|TRBV10-3
CAISDPGRPSYEQYF
TGTGCCATCAGTGACCCAGGACGGCCCTCCTACGAGCAGTACTTC